The rows below give T cell receptor beta chains drawn from one sample of a study of T cell responses to AZD1222 COVID-19 vaccine. Some clones are missing from TCRdb's copy, which holds only in-frame ones; the method was immunoSEQ multiplex PCR. The repertoire holds around 100,000 clones, with more than 70% as singletons. This material consisted of peripheral blood, taken 28 days after the second AZD1222 dose. All receptors come from an adult who received the AZD1222 COVID-19 vaccine. Each CDR3 is given with its conserved first and last residue. The D gene is left open where the match is weak. Clone size appears in some rows only: once, few, many, or a class for an expanded clone.

J gene: TRBJ1-5; clone size: .; D gene: .; V gene: TRBV24-1; CDR3 protein: CATATGPNQPQHF; CDR3 DNA: TGTGCCACTGCAACAGGACCCAATCAGCCCCAGCATTTT
J gene: TRBJ1-6; clone size: .; D gene: TRBD1; V gene: TRBV7-3; CDR3 protein: CASSSQGQGSPLHF; CDR3 DNA: TGTGCCAGCAGCTCCCAGGGACAGGGGTCACCCCTCCACTTT
J gene: TRBJ2-1; clone size: .; D gene: .; V gene: TRBV2; CDR3 protein: CASSRVWNEQFF; CDR3 DNA: TGTGCCAGCAGTCGAGTTTGGAATGAGCAGTTCTTC
J gene: TRBJ1-4; clone size: .; D gene: .; V gene: TRBV5-1; CDR3 protein: CASSQGQMGYEKLFF; CDR3 DNA: TGCGCCAGCAGCCAAGGACAGATGGGTTATGAAAAACTGTTTTTT
J gene: TRBJ1-3; clone size: many; D gene: .; V gene: TRBV6-2/TRBV6-3; CDR3 protein: CASSYMGAGNTIYF; CDR3 DNA: TGTGCCAGCAGTTACATGGGAGCTGGAAACACCATATATTTT
J gene: TRBJ2-7; clone size: .; D gene: TRBD1; V gene: TRBV5-4; CDR3 protein: CASSSGQGGYEQYF; CDR3 DNA: TGTGCCAGCAGCTCGGGACAGGGGGGCTACGAGCAGTACTTC
J gene: TRBJ2-1; clone size: .; D gene: TRBD2; V gene: TRBV2; CDR3 protein: CASSGLAGQGEQFF; CDR3 DNA: TGTGCCAGCAGTGGGCTAGCGGGCCAAGGGGAGCAGTTCTTC
J gene: TRBJ1-5; clone size: once; D gene: .; V gene: TRBV5-8; CDR3 protein: CASEARDNQPQHF; CDR3 DNA: TGTGCCAGCGAGGCCCGGGACAATCAGCCCCAGCATTTT
J gene: TRBJ2-3; clone size: .; D gene: TRBD2; V gene: TRBV7-8; CDR3 protein: CASSSPRTSGGTDTQYF; CDR3 DNA: TGTGCCAGCAGCTCACCCAGGACTAGCGGGGGCACAGATACGCAGTATTTT
J gene: TRBJ2-5; clone size: .; D gene: TRBD2; V gene: TRBV28; CDR3 protein: CASTSFGGGNNQETQYF; CDR3 DNA: TGTGCCAGCACCAGTTTTGGGGGGGGGAACAACCAAGAGACCCAGTACTTC
J gene: TRBJ2-7; clone size: few; D gene: TRBD1; V gene: TRBV6-2/TRBV6-3; CDR3 protein: CASSPPQGSSYEQYF; CDR3 DNA: TGTGCCAGCAGTCCCCCACAGGGGAGCTCCTACGAGCAGTACTTC
J gene: TRBJ2-7; clone size: .; D gene: .; V gene: TRBV5-1; CDR3 protein: CASSPGSYYEQYF; CDR3 DNA: TGCGCCAGCAGCCCCGGGAGCTACTACGAGCAGTACTTC